This T cell receptor beta chain appears in the sequencing data of a study of spatial heterogeneity in lung cancer. About the research overall: Available PBMC from follow-up, collected a median of around two years after resection, underwent sequencing.

Germline V CDR1 and CDR2: SGHTA, FQGNSA. The CDR3 length is 15 residues. Trimming shortened V by 5 bases and J by 2 bases, and 16 bases separated the two germline ends. One entry per CDR3 protein results from TCRdb running MiXCR on the 5' RACE reads. The sample has about 94,000 distinct CDR3 sequences; around 19% are singletons. Sample time point: blood at routine non-recurrence follow-up after resection. The receptor comes from a male donor with early-stage non-small cell lung cancer. Sequenced material: PBMCs, taken at follow-up. V usage is TRBV7-2 and J usage is TRBJ2-7; D might be TRBD1 or TRBD2, each matching 6 bases. The CDR3 DNA reads TGTGCCAGCAGCCCCTCAGGGGAGGATACCTACGAGCAGTACGTC. Translating it yields CASSPSGEDTYEQYV.